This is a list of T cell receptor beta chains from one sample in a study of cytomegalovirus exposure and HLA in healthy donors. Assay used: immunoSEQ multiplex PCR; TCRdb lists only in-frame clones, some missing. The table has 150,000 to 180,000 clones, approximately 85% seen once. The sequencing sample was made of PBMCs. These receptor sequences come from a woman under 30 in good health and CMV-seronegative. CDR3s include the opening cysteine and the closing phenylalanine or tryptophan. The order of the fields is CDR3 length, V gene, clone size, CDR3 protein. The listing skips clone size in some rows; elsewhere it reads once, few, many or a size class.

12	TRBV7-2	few	CASSLDSFRAYF
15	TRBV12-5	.	CASGLGTGRWNEQFF
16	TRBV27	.	CASSPRQGALGGELFF
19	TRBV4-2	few	CASSQDPQTEASSTDTQYF
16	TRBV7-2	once	CASSLGWGGSTDTQYF
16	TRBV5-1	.	CASSLEGGSSYNEQFF
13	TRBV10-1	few	CASSEDRYYGYTF
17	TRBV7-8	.	CASSLRQGRGGNQPQHF
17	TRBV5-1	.	CASSLRRTSGADNEQFF
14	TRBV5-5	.	CASSRDGEDQPQHF
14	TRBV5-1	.	CASSIWRGFYGYTF
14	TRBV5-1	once	CASSPGGRNTEAFF
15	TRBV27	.	CASKIWDTLNYTQYF
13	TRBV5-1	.	CASSSGQEREAFF
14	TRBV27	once	CASRIAGGRKTQYF
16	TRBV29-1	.	CSVAPGTSGRTDTQYF
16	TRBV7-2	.	CASSLASGGGVDEQFF
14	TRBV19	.	CASSKDRDLYGYTF
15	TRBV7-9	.	CASSPGGQPNTEAFF
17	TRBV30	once	CAWSVGGLAGSYNEQFF
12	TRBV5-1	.	CASSSQGYEQYF
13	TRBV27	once	CASSGQYTDTQYF
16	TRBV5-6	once	CASSFSILSSYNEQFF
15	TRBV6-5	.	CASSALADSSYEQYF
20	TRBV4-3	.	CASSQVDRASGGPDRETQYF
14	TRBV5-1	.	CASSLGGANYGYTF
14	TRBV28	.	CASSIAQGREKLFF
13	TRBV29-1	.	CSEVAGLYNEQFF
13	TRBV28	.	CASSSGEQETQYF
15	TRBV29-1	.	CSARDRASSGNTIYF
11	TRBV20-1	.	CSASLGPEAFF
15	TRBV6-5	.	CASRSDRPFTGELFF
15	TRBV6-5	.	CASSPRGSGRVRQYF
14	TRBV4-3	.	CASTSRGQGGEAFF
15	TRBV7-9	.	CASSDSGVSYNEQFF
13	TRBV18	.	CASLGQANTEAFF
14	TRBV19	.	CASSPDRSSYEQYF
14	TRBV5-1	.	CASSRGTGDLEQYF
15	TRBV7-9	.	CASSSAREAGPSATF
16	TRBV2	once	CASVSLGGASTGELFF
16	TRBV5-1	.	CASSGRTSGSSYEQYF
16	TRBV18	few	CASSLLTSGGENEQFF
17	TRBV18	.	CASSPEIGSAFGEEQYF
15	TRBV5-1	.	CASSLAFLSYNEQFF
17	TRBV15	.	CATSRKRGGFSNQPQHF
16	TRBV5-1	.	CASSPGQGDAKNIQYF
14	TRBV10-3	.	CASAGTSGNSPLHF
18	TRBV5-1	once	CASSSPGQNPFLGDTQYF
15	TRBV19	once	CASSISRTGHETQYF